These T cell receptor beta chains were read from a single sample in a study of glioma-infiltrating T cells after dendritic cell vaccination. The protocol was immunoSEQ multiplex PCR, while the TCRdb copy is restricted to in-frame clones and leaves out a portion. The profile shows fewer than 45,000 clones, around four fifths of them singletons. The sample in question was blood, obtained before dendritic cell vaccination. The receptors shown here come from a human donor with glioblastoma. CDR3s include the opening cysteine and the closing phenylalanine or tryptophan. Each record gives: D gene, V gene, J gene, clone size, CDR3 DNA, CDR3 protein. The D gene is left open where the match is weak. Only some rows state a clone size, as once, few, many or a class for expanded clones.

>-|TRBV27|TRBJ2-5|-
TGTGCCAGCAGTTTATCGGCGGGGGCAGAGACCCAGTACTTC
CASSLSAGAETQYF
>-|TRBV23-1|TRBJ1-6|-
TGCGCCAGCCCCCCTCCCGGGGGGCGGGTTAGTTCACCCCTCCACTTT
CASPPPGGRVSSPLHF
>-|TRBV30|TRBJ1-2|-
TGTGCCTGGAGTGTACCGGGAATCTGGGATGGCTACACCTTC
CAWSVPGIWDGYTF
>-|TRBV7-2|TRBJ1-4|-
TGTGCCAGCAGCTTGGAACAGAATGAAAAACTGTTTTTT
CASSLEQNEKLFF
>-|TRBV6-5|TRBJ1-1|-
TGTGCCAGCAGTTACACAGGGAACACTGAAGCTTTCTTT
CASSYTGNTEAFF
>TRBD2|TRBV7-3|TRBJ2-3|once
TGTGCCAGCAGCTTGACTAGCGGCACAGATACGCAGTATTTT
CASSLTSGTDTQYF
>TRBD2|TRBV5-1|TRBJ2-3|once
TGCGCCAGCAGCACCGGGACTAGCGGGGGGGCAGATACGCAGTATTTT
CASSTGTSGGADTQYF
>TRBD2|TRBV5-1|TRBJ2-5|once
TGCGCCAGCAGCCCGGTGACTAGCGGGGCTGGGACCCAGTACTTC
CASSPVTSGAGTQYF
>-|TRBV2|TRBJ2-3|-
TGTGCCAGCAGTGAAATTGGAGCGCTAACAGATACGCAGTATTTT
CASSEIGALTDTQYF
>-|TRBV4-3|TRBJ2-7|-
TGCGCCAGCAGCCAAGAGGCAACAACGGGGGAGCAGTACTTC
CASSQEATTGEQYF
>TRBD1|TRBV19|TRBJ2-7|-
TGTGCCAGTAGCGGGACAGAATACGAGCAGTACTTC
CASSGTEYEQYF
>-|TRBV5-1|TRBJ2-5|-
TGCGCCAGCAGCTTGGCCGCTTCTAACCAAGAGACCCAGTACTTC
CASSLAASNQETQYF
>TRBD2|TRBV13|TRBJ2-3|-
TGTGCCAGCAGCCCGAAATCGGGACTAATTTTCCCTGATACGCAGTATTTT
CASSPKSGLIFPDTQYF
>-|TRBV19|TRBJ1-5|-
TGTGCCAGTACCGCTATTGGGCCCTCAAACCAGCCCCAGCATTTT
CASTAIGPSNQPQHF
>TRBD1|TRBV6-1|TRBJ1-4|-
TGTGCCAGCAGGGACAGGACGGGAATTGAAAAACTGTTTTTT
CASRDRTGIEKLFF
>TRBD2|TRBV19|TRBJ2-3|few
TGTGCCACCGCGTCCGGGGGGGAGACAGATACGCAGTATTTT
CATASGGETDTQYF
>TRBD2|TRBV6-1|TRBJ2-1|once
TGTGCCAGCAGTGAAGGACTAGCGGGGTTCAATGAGCAGTTCTTC
CASSEGLAGFNEQFF
>TRBD2|TRBV6-4|TRBJ2-2|-
TGTGCCCCAACGCCCCGCGGGGGGATTCGGACCGGGGAGCTGTTTTTT
CAPTPRGGIRTGELFF
>-|TRBV25-1|TRBJ1-6|once
TGTGCCAGCAGTCGCAACAGCTATAATTCACCCCTCCACTTT
CASSRNSYNSPLHF
>-|TRBV27|TRBJ2-7|-
TGTGCCAGCAGTTTACAACAGGTGGGCTACGAGCAGTACTTC
CASSLQQVGYEQYF
>TRBD1|TRBV19|TRBJ1-3|-
TGTGCCAGTACCATGACAGGGGTCGGAAACACCATATATTTT
CASTMTGVGNTIYF
>TRBD1|TRBV28|TRBJ1-2|-
TGTGCCAGCAAACTCGGACAGGGGTTTGGCTACACCTTC
CASKLGQGFGYTF
>-|TRBV29-1|TRBJ1-1|-
TGCAGCGTCCCGGGGGTGGGCACTGAAGCTTTCTTT
CSVPGVGTEAFF
>TRBD2|TRBV9|TRBJ2-2|-
TGTGCCAGCAGCCCACGGACTAGCGAAAACACCGGGGAGCTGTTTTTT
CASSPRTSENTGELFF
>-|TRBV4-1|TRBJ1-1|-
TGCGCCAGCAGCCCCGGGGGTGTGAACACTGAAGCTTTCTTT
CASSPGGVNTEAFF
>TRBD1|TRBV28|TRBJ2-7|once
TGTGCCAGCATCCCGGGACAGGCCCCCTACGAGCAGTACTTC
CASIPGQAPYEQYF
>-|TRBV7-2|TRBJ2-2|-
TGTGCCAGCAGCTTAGACGGCAGGGGCACCGGGGAGCTGTTTTTT
CASSLDGRGTGELFF